The 2 T cell receptor beta chains below come from one sample, sequenced in a study of blood T cell repertoires in COVID-19. Generated by immunoSEQ multiplex PCR, the TCRdb table keeps only in-frame clones and is missing some. This repertoire shows around 130,000 clones, 82% found once; its top ten account for 4% to 5.5%. The material sequenced was peripheral blood. These receptors were taken from a woman in her 70s with acute or convalescent COVID-19.

The chain uses TRBV11-2 and TRBJ2-7; 8 bases fit TRBD2. The CDR3 consists of 15 residues. The V gene's germline CDR1 is SGHAT and CDR2 FQNNGV. V was clipped by 5 bases and J by 2 bases; unmatched bases: 8. CDR3 bases: TGTGCCAGCAGCCAAGGCGGGGGGCACACCTACGAGCAGTACTTC. This codes for CASSQGGGHTYEQYF.

This rearrangement joins TRBV6-5 to TRBJ1-5, with 7 bases fitting TRBD1. There are 16 residues in the CDR3. With V trimmed by 4 bases and J by 5 bases, 11 bases remained unmatched. Germline V gene lookup returns CDR1 MNHEY and CDR2 SVGAGI. Here the CDR3 DNA reads TGTGCCAGCAGTTCAGAACAGGGGTCGGGGGATCAGCCCCAGCATTTT. Translated: CASSSEQGSGDQPQHF.